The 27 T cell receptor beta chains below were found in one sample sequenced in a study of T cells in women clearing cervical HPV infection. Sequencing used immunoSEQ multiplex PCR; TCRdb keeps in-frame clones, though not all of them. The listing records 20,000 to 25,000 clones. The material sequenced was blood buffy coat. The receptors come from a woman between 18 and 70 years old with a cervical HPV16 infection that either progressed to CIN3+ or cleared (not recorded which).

Incomplete CDR3 DNA: TGTGCCAGCAGTTCAGGGACTAGCGGGCGGGATACC. Translation: CASSSGTSGRDT. The complete CDR3 reads CASSSGTSGRDTYTF. The rearrangement joins TRBV7-7 to TRBJ1-2; D is perhaps TRBD1 (5 bases). The read finishes 3 residues shy of the CDR3 end, and the germline J gene is used to complete it. The CDR3 extends over 15 amino acids. The germline V gene encodes CDR1 SSHAT and CDR2 FNYEAQ (reference sequence).

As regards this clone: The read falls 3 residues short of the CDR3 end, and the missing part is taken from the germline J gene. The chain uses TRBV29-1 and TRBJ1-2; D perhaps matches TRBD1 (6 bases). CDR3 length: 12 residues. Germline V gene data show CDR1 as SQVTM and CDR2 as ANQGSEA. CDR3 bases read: TGCAGCGTCCTGACAGGAGCAGTTAGC. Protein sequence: CSVLTGAVS. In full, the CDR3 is CSVLTGAVSYTF.

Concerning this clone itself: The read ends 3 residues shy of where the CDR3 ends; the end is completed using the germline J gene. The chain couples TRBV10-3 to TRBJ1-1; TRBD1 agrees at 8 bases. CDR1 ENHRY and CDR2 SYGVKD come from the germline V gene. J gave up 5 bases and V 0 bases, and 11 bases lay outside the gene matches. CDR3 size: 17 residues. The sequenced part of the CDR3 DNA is TGTGCCATCAGTGAGTCATTTCTGCGGGACAGGACTACTGAA. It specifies CAISESFLRDRTTE. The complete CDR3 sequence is CAISESFLRDRTTEAFF.

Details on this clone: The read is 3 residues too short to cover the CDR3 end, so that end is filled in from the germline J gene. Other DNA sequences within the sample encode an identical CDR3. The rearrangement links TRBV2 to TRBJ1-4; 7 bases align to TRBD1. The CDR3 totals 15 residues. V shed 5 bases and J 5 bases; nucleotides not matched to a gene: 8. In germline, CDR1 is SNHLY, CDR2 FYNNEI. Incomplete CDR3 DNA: TGTGCCAGCAGTCAGAACAGGGGAGGCAATGAAAAA. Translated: CASSQNRGGNEK. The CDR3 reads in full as CASSQNRGGNEKLFF.

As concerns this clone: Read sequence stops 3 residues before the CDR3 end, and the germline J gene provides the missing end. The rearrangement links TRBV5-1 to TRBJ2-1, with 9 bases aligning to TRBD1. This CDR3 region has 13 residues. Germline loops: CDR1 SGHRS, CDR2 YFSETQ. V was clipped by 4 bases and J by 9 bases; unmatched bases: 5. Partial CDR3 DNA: TGCGCCAGCAGCAAACAGGGGGCGGCTGAG. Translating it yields CASSKQGAAE. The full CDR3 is CASSKQGAAEQFF.

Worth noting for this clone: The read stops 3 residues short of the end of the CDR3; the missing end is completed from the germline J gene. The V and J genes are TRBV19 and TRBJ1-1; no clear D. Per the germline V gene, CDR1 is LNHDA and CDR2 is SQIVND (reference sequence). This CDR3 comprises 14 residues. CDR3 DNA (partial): TGTGCCAGTTGTCGATTGAGCGGGAGAGGTGAG. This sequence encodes CASCRLSGRGE. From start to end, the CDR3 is CASCRLSGRGEAFF.

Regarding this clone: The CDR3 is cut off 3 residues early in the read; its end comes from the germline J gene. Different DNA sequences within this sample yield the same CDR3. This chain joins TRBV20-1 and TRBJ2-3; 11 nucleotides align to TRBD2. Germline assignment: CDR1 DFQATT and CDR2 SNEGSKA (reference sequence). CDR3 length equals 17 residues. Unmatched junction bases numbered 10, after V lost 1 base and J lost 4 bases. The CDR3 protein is CSARGLPSGRLADTQYF. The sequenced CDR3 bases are TGCAGTGCTAGAGGCCTTCCTAGCGGGAGGTTAGCAGATACG.

This chain's CDR3 is CASSVRGSDEQFF. The DNA read from the CDR3 is TGCGCCAGCAGCGTGCGGGGAAGCGATGAG. The rearrangement links TRBV5-1 to TRBJ2-1, with D maybe TRBD2 (6 bases). Sequencing ends 3 residues short of the CDR3 end; the germline J gene provides the rest. This CDR3 contains 13 residues. V dropped 4 bases and J dropped 8 bases, with 13 bases sitting between them. CDR1 and CDR2 (germline): SGHRS, YFSETQ.

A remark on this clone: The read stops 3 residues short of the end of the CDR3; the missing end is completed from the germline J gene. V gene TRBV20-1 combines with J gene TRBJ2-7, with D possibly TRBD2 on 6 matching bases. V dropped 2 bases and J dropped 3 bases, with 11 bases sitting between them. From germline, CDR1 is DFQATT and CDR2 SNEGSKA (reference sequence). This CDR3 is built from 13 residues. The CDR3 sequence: CSARNMGGYEQYF. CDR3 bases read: TGCAGTGCTAGAAACATGGGGGGCTACGAG.

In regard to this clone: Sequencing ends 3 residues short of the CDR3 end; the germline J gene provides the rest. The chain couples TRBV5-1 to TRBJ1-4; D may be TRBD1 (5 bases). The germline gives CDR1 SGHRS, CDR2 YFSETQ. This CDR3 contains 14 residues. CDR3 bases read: TGCGCCAGCACCCCGAGGGGAGATAATTCACCA. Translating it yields CASTPRGDNSP. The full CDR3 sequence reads CASTPRGDNSPLFF.

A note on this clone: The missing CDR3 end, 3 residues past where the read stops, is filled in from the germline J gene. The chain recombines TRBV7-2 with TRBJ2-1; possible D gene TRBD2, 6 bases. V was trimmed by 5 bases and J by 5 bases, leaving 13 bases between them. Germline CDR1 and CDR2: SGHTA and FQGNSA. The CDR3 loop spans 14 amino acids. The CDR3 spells CASSDPGLHNEQFF. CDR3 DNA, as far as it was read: TGTGCCAGCAGCGACCCGGGACTCCACAATGAG. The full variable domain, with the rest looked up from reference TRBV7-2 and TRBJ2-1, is GAGVSQSPSNKVTEKGKDVELRCDPISGHTALYWYRQSLGQGLEFLIYFQGNSAPDKSGLPSDRFSAERTGGSVSTLTIQRTQQEDSAVYLCASSDPGLHNEQFFGPGTRLTVL.

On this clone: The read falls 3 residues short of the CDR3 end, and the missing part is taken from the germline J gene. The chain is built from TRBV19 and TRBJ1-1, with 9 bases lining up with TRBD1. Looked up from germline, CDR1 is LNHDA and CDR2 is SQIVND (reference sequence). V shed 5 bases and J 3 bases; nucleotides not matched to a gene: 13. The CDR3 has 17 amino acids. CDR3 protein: CASSARGNRGLHTEAFF. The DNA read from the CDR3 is TGTGCCAGTAGTGCCAGGGGAAACAGGGGGCTACACACTGAA. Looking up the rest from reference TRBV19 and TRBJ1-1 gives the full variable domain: DGGITQSPKYLFRKEGQNVTLSCEQNLNHDAMYWYRQDPGQGLRLIYYSQIVNDFQKGDIAEGYSVSREKKESFPLTVTSAQKNPTAFYLCASSARGNRGLHTEAFFGQGTRLTVV.

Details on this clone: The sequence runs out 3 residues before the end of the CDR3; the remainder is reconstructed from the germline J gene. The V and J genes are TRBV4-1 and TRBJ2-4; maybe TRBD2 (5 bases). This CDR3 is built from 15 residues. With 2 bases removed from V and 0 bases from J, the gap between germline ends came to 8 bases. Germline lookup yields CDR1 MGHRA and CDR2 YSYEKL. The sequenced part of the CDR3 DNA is TGCGCCAGCAGCCAAATCGGGGTAGCCAAAAACATT. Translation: CASSQIGVAKNI. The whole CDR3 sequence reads CASSQIGVAKNIQYF.

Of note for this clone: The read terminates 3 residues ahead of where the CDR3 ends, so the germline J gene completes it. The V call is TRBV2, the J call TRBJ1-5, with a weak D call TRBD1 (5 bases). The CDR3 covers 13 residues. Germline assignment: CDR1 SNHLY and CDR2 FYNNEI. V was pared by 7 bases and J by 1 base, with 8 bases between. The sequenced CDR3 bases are TGTGCCAGCAAAGGGGAGAGCAATCAGCCC. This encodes CASKGESNQP. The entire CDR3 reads CASKGESNQPQHF.

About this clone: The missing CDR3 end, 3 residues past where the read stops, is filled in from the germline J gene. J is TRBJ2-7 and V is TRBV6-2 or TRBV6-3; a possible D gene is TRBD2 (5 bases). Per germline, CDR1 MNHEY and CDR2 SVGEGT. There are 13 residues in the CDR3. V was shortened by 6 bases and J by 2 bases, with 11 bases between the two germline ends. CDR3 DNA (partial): TGTGCCAGCAGAACGACGGGGACCTACGAG. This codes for CASRTTGTYE. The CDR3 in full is CASRTTGTYEQYF.

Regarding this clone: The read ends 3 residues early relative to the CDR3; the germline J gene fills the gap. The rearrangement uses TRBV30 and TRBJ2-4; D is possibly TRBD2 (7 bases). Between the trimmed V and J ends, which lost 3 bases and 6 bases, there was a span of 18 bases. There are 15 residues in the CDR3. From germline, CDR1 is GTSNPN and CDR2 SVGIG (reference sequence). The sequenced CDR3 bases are TGTGCCTGGAGCGGACTAGAGGGGGGCTTAAACATT. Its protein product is CAWSGLEGGLNI. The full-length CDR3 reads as CAWSGLEGGLNIQYF. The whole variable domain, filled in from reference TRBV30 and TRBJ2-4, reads SQTIHQWPATLVQPVGSPLSLECTVEGTSNPNLYWYRQAAGRGLQLLFYSVGIGQISSEVPQNLSASRPQDRQFILSSKKLLLSDSGFYLCAWSGLEGGLNIQYFGAGTRLSVL.

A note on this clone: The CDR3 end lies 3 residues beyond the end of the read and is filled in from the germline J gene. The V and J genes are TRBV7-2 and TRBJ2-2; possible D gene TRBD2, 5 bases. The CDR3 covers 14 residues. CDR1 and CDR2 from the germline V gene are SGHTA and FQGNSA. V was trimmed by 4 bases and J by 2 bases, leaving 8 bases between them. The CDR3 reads CASSSDYNTGELFF. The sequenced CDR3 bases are TGTGCCAGCAGCTCCGACTACAACACCGGGGAG.

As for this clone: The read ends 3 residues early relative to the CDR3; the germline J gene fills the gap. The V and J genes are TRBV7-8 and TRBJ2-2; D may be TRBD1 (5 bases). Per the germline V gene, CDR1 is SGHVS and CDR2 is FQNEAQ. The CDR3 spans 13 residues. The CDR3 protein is CASSLALGRKLFF. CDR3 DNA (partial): TGTGCCAGCAGCTTAGCTCTGGGGCGGAAG. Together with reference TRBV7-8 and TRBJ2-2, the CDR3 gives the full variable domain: GAGVSQSPRYKVAKRGQDVALRCDPISGHVSLFWYQQALGQGPEFLTYFQNEAQLDKSGLPSDRFFAERPEGSVSTLKIQRTQQEDSAVYLCASSLALGRKLFFGEGSRLTVL.

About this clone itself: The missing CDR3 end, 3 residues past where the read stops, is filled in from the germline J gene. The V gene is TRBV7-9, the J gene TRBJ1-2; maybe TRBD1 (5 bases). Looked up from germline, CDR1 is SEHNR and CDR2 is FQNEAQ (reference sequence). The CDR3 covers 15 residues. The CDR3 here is CASSLVGARGNDYTF. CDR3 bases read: TGTGCCAGCAGCTTAGTAGGGGCCCGCGGCAATGAC.

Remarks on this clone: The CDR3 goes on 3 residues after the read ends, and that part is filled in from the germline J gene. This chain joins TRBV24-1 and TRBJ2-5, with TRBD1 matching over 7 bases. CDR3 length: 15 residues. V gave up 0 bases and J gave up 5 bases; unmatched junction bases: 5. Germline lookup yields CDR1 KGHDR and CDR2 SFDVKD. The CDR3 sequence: CATSDLLQGIETQYF. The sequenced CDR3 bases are TGTGCCACCAGTGATTTGCTACAGGGGATTGAGACC.

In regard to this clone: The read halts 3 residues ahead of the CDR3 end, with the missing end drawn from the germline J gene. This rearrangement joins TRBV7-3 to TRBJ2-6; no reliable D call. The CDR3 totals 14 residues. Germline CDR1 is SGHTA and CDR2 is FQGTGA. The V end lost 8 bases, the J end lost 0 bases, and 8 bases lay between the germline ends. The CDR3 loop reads CASHSGSGANVLTF. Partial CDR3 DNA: TGTGCCAGCCACTCCGGCTCTGGGGCCAACGTC.

The CDR3 region is CSAAKLAVGVETQYF. The CDR3 DNA, read in part, is TGCAGTGCTGCCAAACTAGCCGTTGGCGTAGAGACC. V is TRBV20-1 and J is TRBJ2-5; possible D gene TRBD2, 6 bases. The read finishes 3 residues shy of the CDR3 end, and the germline J gene is used to complete it. The CDR3 sequence is 15 residues long. In germline, CDR1 is DFQATT, CDR2 SNEGSKA (reference sequence). Trimming left V 5 bases short and J 4 bases short, with 20 bases between.

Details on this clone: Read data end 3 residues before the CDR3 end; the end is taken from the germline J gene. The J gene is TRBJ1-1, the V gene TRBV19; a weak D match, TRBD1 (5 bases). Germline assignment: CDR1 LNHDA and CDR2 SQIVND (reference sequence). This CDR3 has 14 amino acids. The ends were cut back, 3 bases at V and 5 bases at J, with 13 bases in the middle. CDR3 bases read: TGTGCCAGTAGTATTTTCTCGGCAGGGACTGAA. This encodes CASSIFSAGTE. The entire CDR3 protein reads CASSIFSAGTEAFF.

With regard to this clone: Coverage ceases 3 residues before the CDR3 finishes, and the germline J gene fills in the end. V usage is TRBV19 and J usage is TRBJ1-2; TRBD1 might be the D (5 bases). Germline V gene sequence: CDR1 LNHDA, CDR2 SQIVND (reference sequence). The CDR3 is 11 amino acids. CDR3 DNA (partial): TGTGCCAGTAGTAGGGGCAATGAC. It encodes CASSRGND. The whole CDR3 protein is CASSRGNDYTF.

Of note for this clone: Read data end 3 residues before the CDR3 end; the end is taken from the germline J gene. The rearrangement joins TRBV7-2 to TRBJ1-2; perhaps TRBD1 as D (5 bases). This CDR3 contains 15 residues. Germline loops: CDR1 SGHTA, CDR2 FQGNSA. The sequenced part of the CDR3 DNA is TGTGCCAGCAGCTTGACTAGCGGGGGAACAGATACC. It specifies CASSLTSGGTDT. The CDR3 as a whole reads CASSLTSGGTDTYTF.

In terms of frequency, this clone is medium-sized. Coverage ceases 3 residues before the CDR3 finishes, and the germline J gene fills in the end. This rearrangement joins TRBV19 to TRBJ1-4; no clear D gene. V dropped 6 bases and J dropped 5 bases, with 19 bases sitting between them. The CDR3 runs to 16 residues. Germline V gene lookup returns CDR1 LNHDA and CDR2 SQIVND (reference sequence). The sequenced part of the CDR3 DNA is TGTGCCAGTAGAACCGACAACGCCAGACACAATGAAAAA. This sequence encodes CASRTDNARHNEK. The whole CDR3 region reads CASRTDNARHNEKLFF.

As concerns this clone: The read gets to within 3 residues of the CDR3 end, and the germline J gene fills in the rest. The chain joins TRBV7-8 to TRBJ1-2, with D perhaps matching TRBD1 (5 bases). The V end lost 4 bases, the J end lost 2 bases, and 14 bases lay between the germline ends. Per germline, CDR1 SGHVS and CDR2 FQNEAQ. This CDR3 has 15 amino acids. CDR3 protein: CASSSDIQFNYGYTF. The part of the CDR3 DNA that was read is TGTGCCAGCAGCTCGGACATCCAATTCAACTATGGC.